The 10 T cell receptor beta chains below were found in one sample sequenced in a study of blood T cell repertoires in COVID-19. The repertoire was sequenced with immunoSEQ multiplex PCR; TCRdb's copy has only in-frame clones and lacks some. The sample has tens of thousands of clones; roughly 80% are singletons. What was sequenced was peripheral blood. All receptors come from an older man with acute or convalescent COVID-19.

This rearrangement joins TRBV27 to TRBJ2-5, with a tentative D call TRBD2 (7 bases). CDR3 length: 13 residues. Germline V gene data show CDR1 as MNHEY and CDR2 as SMNVEV (reference sequence). V was pared by 5 bases and J by 5 bases, with 12 bases between. DNA for the CDR3: TGTGCCAGCAGTGTCAGGGGAGGGGAGACCCAGTACTTC. It yields the protein CASSVRGGETQYF.

This clone is a singleton in its sample. The chain joins TRBV6-5 to TRBJ1-2; a possible D gene is TRBD1 (6 bases). The ends were cut back, 6 bases at V and 5 bases at J, with 13 bases in the middle. The CDR3 runs 13 residues. Germline V CDR1 and CDR2: MNHEY, SVGAGI. The chain's CDR3 is CASRYAGQYGYTF. Written as DNA, the CDR3 is TGTGCCAGCAGATACGCCGGACAGTATGGCTACACCTTC.

V gene TRBV7-2 combines with J gene TRBJ2-7, with 7 bases that match TRBD1. The length of the CDR3 is 13 residues. The germline V gene has CDR1 SGHTA and CDR2 FQGNSA. With V trimmed by 2 bases and J by 6 bases, 4 bases remained unmatched. The CDR3 coding sequence is TGTGCCAGCAGCTTAACAGGGGTTAGCGAGCAGTACTTC. Its translation is CASSLTGVSEQYF.

The J gene is TRBJ1-2, the V gene TRBV6-5, with TRBD1 identical over 10 bases. The J segment lost 5 bases and the V segment lost 7 bases, leaving 7 bases of the junction unmatched. Per the germline V gene, CDR1 is MNHEY and CDR2 is SVGAGI. This CDR3 spans 14 amino acids. CDR3 nucleotides: TGTGCCAGCAACGGTTGGGACAGGGGATATGGCTACACCTTC. Protein product: CASNGWDRGYGYTF.

The V and J genes are TRBV6-5 and TRBJ1-2, with no clear D. Deletions cut 8 bases from V and 6 bases from J, with 16 bases between. The CDR3 is 13 amino acids. The germline V gene encodes CDR1 MNHEY and CDR2 SVGAGI. The CDR3 loop is CASHVRVWNGYTF. The CDR3 DNA follows: TGTGCCAGCCACGTGCGGGTATGGAATGGCTACACCTTC.

The V gene is TRBV5-1, the J gene TRBJ1-2, with D unclear. Trimming removed 0 bases at V and 1 base at J, with 4 bases between. This CDR3 has 13 residues. Germline V gene sequence: CDR1 SGHRS, CDR2 YFSETQ. CDR3 DNA sequence: TGCGCCAGCAGCTTGGACAGTAACTATGGCTACACCTTC. Its translation is CASSLDSNYGYTF.

The V and J genes are TRBV6-5 and TRBJ1-2; perhaps TRBD1 as D (6 bases). The V gene lost 7 bases and the J gene lost 5 bases, with 17 bases spanning the gap. Germline CDR1 MNHEY, CDR2 SVGAGI. The CDR3 has 14 amino acids. The CDR3 sequence: CASKLVGGWYGYTF. CDR3 coding DNA: TGTGCCAGCAAACTAGTAGGGGGTTGGTATGGCTACACCTTC.

This chain uses TRBV7-6 with TRBJ1-1, with TRBD1 identical over 8 bases. The J segment lost 2 bases and the V segment lost 5 bases, leaving 7 bases of the junction unmatched. The CDR3 extends over 15 amino acids. Germline V CDR1 and CDR2: SGHVS, FNYEAQ. In DNA, the CDR3 is TGTGCCAGCAGCGCCCGGACAGGGCGAAACACTGAAGCTTTCTTT. Translating it yields CASSARTGRNTEAFF.

This chain joins TRBV7-6 and TRBJ2-3; TRBD1 matches at 7 bases. Per the germline V gene, CDR1 is SGHVS and CDR2 is FNYEAQ. V dropped 5 bases and J dropped 0; count of bases not matched to a gene: 8. CDR3 length: 16 residues. The CDR3 here is CASSVWDRTSTDTQYF. The CDR3 DNA sequence: TGTGCCAGCAGCGTCTGGGACAGAACTAGCACAGATACGCAGTATTTT.

This chain uses TRBV19 with TRBJ2-3, with 8 bases lining up with TRBD2. CDR1 and CDR2 from the germline V gene are LNHDA and SQIVND (reference sequence). V lost 6 bases to trimming and J lost 2 bases; unmatched junction nucleotides: 7. This CDR3 contains 15 residues. The CDR3 coding sequence is TGTGCCAGTAGCCAGTCGGGAGGGAACACAGATACGCAGTATTTT. It translates to CASSQSGGNTDTQYF.